The 6 T cell receptor beta chains below were found in one sample sequenced in a study of T cell responses to AZD1222 COVID-19 vaccine. The table came from immunoSEQ multiplex PCR; TCRdb's copy has only in-frame clones and leaves some out. The table records 85,000 to 95,000 clones, almost 90% of them present only once. The specimen was peripheral blood, collected on day 0 of AZD1222 vaccination. The receptors stem from an adult in good health.

In this sample, this clone turned up once. The chain couples TRBV4-3 to TRBJ2-7, with TRBD2 identical over 8 bases. From germline, CDR1 is LGHNA and CDR2 YSLEER. The CDR3 runs to 16 residues. With 0 bases clipped from V and 3 bases from J, the junction kept 7 bases outside the gene matches. The CDR3 region is CASSQDLQAGGYEQYF. The CDR3, as DNA: TGCGCCAGCAGCCAAGATCTTCAGGCGGGGGGCTACGAGCAGTACTTC.

The genes are TRBV19 and TRBJ2-7, with TRBD1 matching 7 bases. After removal of 6 bases from V and 2 bases from J, the junction contained 7 bases not matched to a gene. Per germline, CDR1 LNHDA and CDR2 SQIVND (reference sequence). This CDR3 has 14 amino acids. The CDR3 loop is CASSQDRSAYEQYF. The CDR3 DNA reads as TGTGCCAGTAGCCAGGACAGGTCGGCCTACGAGCAGTACTTC.

The chain carries TRBV5-4 and TRBJ1-3; D perhaps matches TRBD1 (5 bases). The CDR3 loop spans 16 amino acids. Trimming took 4 bases from V and 0 from J, leaving 14 bases between them. CDR1 and CDR2 from the germline V gene are SGHNT and YYREEE (reference sequence). CDR3 sequence (DNA): TGTGCCAGCAGCCAAGGGACGTTCAGCTCTGGAAACACCATATATTTT. Protein product: CASSQGTFSSGNTIYF.

This rearrangement joins TRBV29-1 to TRBJ2-2; D possibly corresponds to TRBD2 (5 bases). Per germline, CDR1 SQVTM and CDR2 ANQGSEA. With 5 bases removed from V and 6 bases from J, the gap between germline ends came to 13 bases. There are 13 residues in the CDR3. The CDR3 region has the DNA TGCAGCGTTATGAGGGTTAGAGCCGGGGAGCTGTTTTTT. Amino acid sequence: CSVMRVRAGELFF.

This clone appeared once. This sequence joins TRBV7-3 and TRBJ1-6; TRBD1 might be the D (5 bases). From germline, CDR1 is SGHTA and CDR2 FQGTGA. This CDR3 is 14 amino acids long. The V end was cut by 3 bases, the J end by 7 bases, with 10 bases between. CDR3 sequence reads: CASSLQGTNSPLHF. As DNA, the CDR3 is TGTGCCAGCAGCTTGCAGGGAACGAATTCACCCCTCCACTTT.

V usage is TRBV18 and J usage is TRBJ2-2; 7 bases line up with TRBD1. V gave up 6 bases and J gave up 0 bases; unmatched junction bases: 4. This CDR3 has 15 residues. Germline values: CDR1 KGHSH, CDR2 LQKENI. This CDR3 is CASSPGTANTGELFF. The CDR3 DNA is TGTGCCAGCTCCCCCGGGACAGCGAACACCGGGGAGCTGTTTTTT.